This TCR beta chain appears in the sequencing data of a study of T-cell memory formation after mild COVID-19. The study's findings and limits: Later expanders leaned CD4+, whereas clones that contracted between day 15 and 85 were balanced CD4/CD8. Detection of some responders pre-infection suggested pre-existing cross-reactive memory T cells participated. Clones which contracted sat mainly in CM and EM if CD4+, and in EMRA if CD8+.

TCR alpha and TCR beta cDNA libraries carrying sample barcodes and UMIs were produced by 5'RACE using constant-segment primers. Via MiXCR, TCRdb re-called the 5' RACE reads, giving one row per CDR3 protein. Here the sample spans hundreds of thousands of distinct CDR3 sequences, 25% to 30% being singletons. On this clonotype itself: Its antigen is undetermined.

Germline CDR1 reads MNHEY; CDR2 reads SVGAGI. The CDR3 covers 17 residues. Unmatched junction bases numbered 9, after V lost 0 bases and J lost 3 bases. The TCR sequence derives from an adult woman who had mild COVID-19 (a few samples of this study predate the infection). Cell type and time point are not known. The gene calls are TRBV6-5 and TRBJ2-3; TRBD2 matches at 7 bases. The sequenced sample was PBMCs or a T cell subset sorted from them (not recorded which). The CDR3 DNA is TGTGCCAGCAGTTACTCAGCGGGGACCCGCCTTACAGATACGCAGTATTTT. Translating gives CASSYSAGTRLTDTQYF.